The 18 T cell receptor beta chains below all came from one sample that was sequenced in a study of tumor and adjacent non-tumor tissue in lung cancer. The template was RNA from unsorted bulk tissue. The normal lung tissue was taken more than 3 cm from the tumor edge. The library came from three nested PCR rounds adapted from ARM-PCR protocols. TCRdb processed the multiplex PCR reads anew with MiXCR; each CDR3 protein has one entry. The sample consists of 98,000 or so distinct CDR3 sequences, roughly 80% of them appearing once. Material for sequencing was distant non-tumor lung tissue. The receptors originated from a man aged 60 to 75 with small cell lung cancer.

A word on this clonotype: A much more abundant neighbour one base away suggests this may be a read error. The rearrangement joins TRBV20-1 to TRBJ2-1, with 7 bases lining up with TRBD2. The CDR3 runs 16 residues. Germline CDR1 reads DFQATT; CDR2 reads SNEGSKA (reference sequence). V lost 4 bases to trimming and J lost 4 bases; unmatched junction nucleotides: 13. The CDR3 reads CSANSLSSGSYNEQFF. The CDR3 DNA sequence: TGCAGTGCTAACTCCCTGAGTAGCGGGTCGTACAATGAGCAGTTCTTC.

This clonotype was picked up a small number of times. A single base separates this from a much larger clone, so it may be a read error. V and J are TRBV30 and TRBJ1-2, with D perhaps TRBD1 (6 bases). The germline CDR1 and CDR2 sequences are GTSNPN and SVGIG (reference sequence). The CDR3 runs 13 residues. CDR3 nucleotide sequence: TGTACTCGAACCCCGGGGGGCACGGATGGCTACACCTTC. This encodes CTRTPGGTDGYTF.

This chain connects TRBV6-6 to TRBJ2-3; D gene uncertain. CDR1 is MNHNY and CDR2 is SVGAGI in the germline V gene (reference sequence). The V end was cut by 6 bases, the J end by 4 bases, with 20 bases between. CDR3 length: 16 amino acids. CDR3 bases: TGTGCCAGCAGCCCCGGAATAACGGAAAACTCAGATACGCAGTATTTT. Translated: CASSPGITENSDTQYF.

Of note for this clonotype: A junction boundary mismatches the germline segment, possibly from a read error. The V gene is TRBV11-2, the J gene TRBJ1-1; 11 bases are a match to TRBD1. Germline V CDR1 and CDR2: SGHAT, FQNNGV. The CDR3 length is 15 residues. The CDR3 loop is CTSSRGQGARTEVFF. CDR3 nucleotides: TGTACCAGCAGCCGAGGACAGGGGGCCCGAACTGAAGTTTTCTTT. The full variable domain, rest sourced from reference TRBV11-2 and TRBJ1-1, is EAGVAQSPRYKIIEKRQSVAFWCNPISGHATLYWYQQILGQGPKLLIQFQNNGVVDDSQLPKDRFSAERLKGVDSTLKIQPAKLEDSAVYLCTSSRGQGARTEVFFGQGTRLTVV.

Of note for this clonotype: The junction differs from germline at one of its ends, possibly a read error. The V and J genes are TRBV11-2 and TRBJ2-1; D may be TRBD2 (5 bases). This CDR3 spans 14 amino acids. Germline values: CDR1 SGHAT, CDR2 FQNNGV. The CDR3 protein is CTSQKRHGHNEQFF. CDR3 DNA: TGTACCAGCCAGAAGCGGCATGGACACAATGAGCAGTTCTTC.

With regard to this clonotype: The junction shows a germline mismatch at one end, possibly a read error. The chain joins TRBV4-1 to TRBJ1-5; tentative D call: TRBD1 (6 bases). Per germline, CDR1 MGHRA and CDR2 YSYEKL. The CDR3 is made up of 15 amino acids. The CDR3 sequence: CASSRISGDGSPQHF. Written as DNA, the CDR3 is TGCGCCAGCAGCCGAATTTCAGGGGATGGATCGCCCCAGCATTTC.

This clonotype has a count of ten or more. This chain joins TRBV10-3 and TRBJ2-4; D remains unclear. V was cut by 3 bases and J by 0 bases, with 9 bases left in between. CDR1 is ENHRY, CDR2 SYGVKD, per germline. There are 15 residues in the CDR3. In DNA form, the CDR3 reads TGTGCCATCAGTGAACCCGCTTTAGCCAAAAACATTCAGTACTTC. The encoded protein is CAISEPALAKNIQYF.

On this clonotype: A read error may produce the germline difference seen at one junction end. The rearrangement uses TRBV19 and TRBJ1-5, with D unresolved. Germline V gene data show CDR1 as LNHDA and CDR2 as SQIVND (reference sequence). The CDR3 extends over 12 amino acids. CDR3 sequence reads: CASNIARHPQHF. CDR3 DNA sequence: TGTGCCAGTAATATAGCTAGGCACCCCCAGCATTTT. Filled out from reference TRBV19 and TRBJ1-5, the complete variable domain reads DGGITQSPKYLFRKEGQNVTLSCEQNLNHDAMYWYRQDPGQGLRLIYYSQIVNDFQKGDIAEGYSVSREKKESFPLTVTSAQKNPTAFYLCASNIARHPQHFGDGTRLSIL.

Of note for this clonotype: Compared with germline, one end of the junction differs, possibly owing to a read error. This chain uses TRBV11-2 with TRBJ2-1, with TRBD1 matching over 7 bases. CDR3 length equals 19 residues. From germline, CDR1 is SGHAT and CDR2 FQNNGV. In DNA form, the CDR3 reads TGTGCCAGCAGCTTAGAGAGGTTTGCGACAGGGTGCTATATGGCTGAGCAGCTCTTC. Protein: CASSLERFATGCYMAEQLF.

This clonotype has just a few counts. V and J are TRBV24-1 and TRBJ2-1; possibly TRBD2 for D (6 bases). Trimming left V 4 bases short and J 5 bases short, with 14 bases between. The CDR3 contains 15 residues. CDR1 and CDR2 (germline): KGHDR, SFDVKD. As DNA, the CDR3 is TGTGCCACCAGTGACCCGGGAGAGGGACACAATGAGCAGTTCTTC. Amino acid sequence: CATSDPGEGHNEQFF.

The chain uses TRBV11-1 and TRBJ2-5; D call uncertain. Trimming removed 4 bases from V and 1 base from J, with 4 bases in between. Germline V gene lookup returns CDR1 SGHAT and CDR2 FQDESV (reference sequence). This CDR3 has 12 amino acids. CDR3 bases: TGTGCCAGCAGCTCCATCCAAGAGACCCAGTACTTC. Translation gives CASSSIQETQYF.

As to this clonotype: The CDR3 does not close with the conserved phenylalanine or tryptophan, likely indicating a read error. The CDR3 DNA follows: TGCAGTACCCGAGGCGATAAGGATGGCTACACCATC. Residues: CSTRGDKDGYTI. V and J are TRBV29-1 and TRBJ1-2; D gene uncertain. The germline V gene encodes CDR1 SQVTM and CDR2 ANQGSEA. This CDR3 region has 12 residues.

To note about this clonotype: A clone one base away is much larger, so this may be a read error. CDR3 amino acids: CASNLLGWQGAYNEQFF. The CDR3 region has the DNA TGTGCCAGCAACTTATTGGGCTGGCAGGGCGCATACAATGAGCAGTTCTTC. This rearrangement joins TRBV5-5 to TRBJ2-1; the D gene is possibly TRBD1 (5 bases). Germline V gene lookup returns CDR1 SGHKS and CDR2 YYEKEE (reference sequence). V was shortened by 6 bases and J by 4 bases, with 23 bases between the two germline ends. CDR3 length: 17 amino acids.

In regard to this clonotype: One base away lies a much larger clone, so this may be a sequencing read error. The rearrangement uses TRBV6-1 and TRBJ2-1; D may be TRBD1 or TRBD2 (6 bases each). Looked up from germline, CDR1 is MNHNS and CDR2 is SASEGT. This CDR3 is 16 amino acids long. The CDR3 loop reads CASNREVGGKTNEQLF. The CDR3, as DNA: TGTGCCAGCAACAGGGAGGTAGGTGGAAAAACCAATGAGCAGCTCTTC.

A remark on this clonotype: The junction departs from the called germline gene at one end, perhaps through a read error. The rearrangement uses TRBV29-1 and TRBJ2-1; 11 bases line up with TRBD2. The CDR3 spans 15 residues. Germline V CDR1 and CDR2: SQVTM, ANQGSEA. The CDR3 sequence is CSVEVGTSGSNVQFF. CDR3 bases: TGCAGCGTTGAAGTCGGGACTAGCGGAAGCAATGTGCAGTTCTTC.

A remark on this clonotype: The conserved phenylalanine or tryptophan is not found at the CDR3 terminus, so this likely reflects a read error. This chain joins TRBV12-3 or TRBV12-4 and TRBJ2-5, with D tentatively TRBD2 (6 bases). CDR3 length: 15 residues. The V end lost 5 bases, the J end lost 2 bases, and 15 bases lay between the germline ends. CDR3 nucleotide sequence: TGTGCCAGCAGTCACTATATCGGGGGACAAGAGACCCAGTACTTA. It encodes CASSHYIGGQETQYL.

Details on this clonotype: One end of the junction does not line up with germline, which may come from a read error. The V call is TRBV5-1, the J call TRBJ2-1; TRBD1 agrees at 8 bases. Germline V gives CDR1 SGHRS, CDR2 YFSETQ. This CDR3 has 15 amino acids. The CDR3 bases are TGCGCCAGTAGCTTGTCAGGGGGCACCTACAATGAGCAGTTCTTC. Translated, it gives CASSLSGGTYNEQFF.

A remark on this clonotype: A much larger clone differs from this one at a single base, so this may be a read error. This rearrangement joins TRBV6-5 to TRBJ2-7; 10 nucleotides align to TRBD2. The CDR3 contains 15 residues. CDR1 and CDR2 from the germline V gene are MNHEY and SVGAGI. Trimming cost V 3 bases and J 6 bases; bases outside gene matches: 8. Here the CDR3 reads CASSYRPSGSGEQYF. The CDR3, as DNA: TGTGCCAGCAGTTATAGGCCTAGCGGGAGCGGCGAGCAGTACTTC.